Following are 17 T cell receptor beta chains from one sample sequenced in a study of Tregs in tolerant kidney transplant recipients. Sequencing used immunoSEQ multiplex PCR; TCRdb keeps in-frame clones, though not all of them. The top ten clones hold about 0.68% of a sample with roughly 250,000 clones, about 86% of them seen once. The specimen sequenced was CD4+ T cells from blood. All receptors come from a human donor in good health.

The chain's CDR3 is CASSSQPGSSYEQYF. As DNA, the CDR3 is TGCGCCAGCAGCTCCCAGCCCGGGAGCTCCTACGAGCAGTACTTC. V is TRBV5-1 and J is TRBJ2-7; weak D call: TRBD2 (6 bases). From germline, CDR1 is SGHRS and CDR2 YFSETQ. The V gene lost 3 bases and the J gene lost 0 bases, with 13 bases spanning the gap. The CDR3 spans 15 residues.

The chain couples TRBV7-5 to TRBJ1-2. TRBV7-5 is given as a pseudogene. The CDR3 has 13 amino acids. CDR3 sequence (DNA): TGTGCCAGAAGCTTACGGCGGGCCTATGGCTACACCTTC. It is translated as CARSLRRAYGYTF.

The CDR3 DNA reads TGTGCCAGCAGCTTATTGTCGGGCAGGGGGGTCTCCTACAATGAGCAGTTCTTC. This translates into CASSLLSGRGVSYNEQFF. The chain joins TRBV7-9 to TRBJ2-1; possible D gene TRBD1, 7 bases. Germline CDR1 reads SEHNR; CDR2 reads FQNEAQ (reference sequence). The CDR3 has 18 amino acids. Trimming stripped 2 bases from V and 0 bases from J, with 17 bases between.

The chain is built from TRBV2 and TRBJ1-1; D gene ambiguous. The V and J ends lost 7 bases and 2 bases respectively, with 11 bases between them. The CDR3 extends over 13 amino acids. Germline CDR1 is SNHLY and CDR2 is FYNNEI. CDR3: CASTRAENTEAFF. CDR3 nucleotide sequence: TGTGCCAGCACGCGCGCGGAAAACACTGAAGCTTTCTTT.

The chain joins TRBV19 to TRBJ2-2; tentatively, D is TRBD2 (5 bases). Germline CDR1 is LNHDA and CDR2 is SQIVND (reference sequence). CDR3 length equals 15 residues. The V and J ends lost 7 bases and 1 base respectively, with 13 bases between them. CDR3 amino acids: CASMSRGWNTGELFF. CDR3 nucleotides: TGTGCCAGTATGTCCCGGGGATGGAACACCGGGGAGCTGTTTTTT.

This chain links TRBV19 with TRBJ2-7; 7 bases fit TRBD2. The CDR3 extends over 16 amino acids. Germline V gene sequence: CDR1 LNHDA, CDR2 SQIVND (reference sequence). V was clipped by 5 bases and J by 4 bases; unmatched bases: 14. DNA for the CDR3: TGTGCCAGTAGTCATGGGAGGGGAGCCTTGGGGTACGAGCAGTACTTC. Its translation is CASSHGRGALGYEQYF. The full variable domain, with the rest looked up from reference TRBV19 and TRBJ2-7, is DGGITQSPKYLFRKEGQNVTLSCEQNLNHDAMYWYRQDPGQGLRLIYYSQIVNDFQKGDIAEGYSVSREKKESFPLTVTSAQKNPTAFYLCASSHGRGALGYEQYFGPGTRLTVT.

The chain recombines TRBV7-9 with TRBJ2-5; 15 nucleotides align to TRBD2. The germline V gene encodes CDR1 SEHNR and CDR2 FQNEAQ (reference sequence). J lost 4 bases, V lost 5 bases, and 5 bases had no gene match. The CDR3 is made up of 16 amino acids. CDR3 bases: TGTGCCAGCAGCCCCCTGGGACTAGCGGGAGGAGAGACCCAGTACTTC. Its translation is CASSPLGLAGGETQYF.

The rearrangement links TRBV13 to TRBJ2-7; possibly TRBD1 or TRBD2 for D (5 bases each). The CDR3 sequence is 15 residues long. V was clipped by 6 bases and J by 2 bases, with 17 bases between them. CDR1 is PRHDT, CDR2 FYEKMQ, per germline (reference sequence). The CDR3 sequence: CASRKGPPVPYEQYF. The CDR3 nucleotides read TGTGCCAGCAGAAAGGGACCACCCGTGCCCTACGAGCAGTACTTC.

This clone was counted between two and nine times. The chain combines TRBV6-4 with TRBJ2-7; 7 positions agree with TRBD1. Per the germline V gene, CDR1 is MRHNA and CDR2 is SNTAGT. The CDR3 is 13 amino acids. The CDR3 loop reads CSPPQGQTYEQYF. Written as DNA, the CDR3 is TGTTCCCCCCCCCAGGGACAGACCTACGAGCAGTACTTC.

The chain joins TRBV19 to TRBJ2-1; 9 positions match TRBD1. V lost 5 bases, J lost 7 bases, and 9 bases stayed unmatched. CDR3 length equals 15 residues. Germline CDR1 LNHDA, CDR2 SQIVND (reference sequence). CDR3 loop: CASSSYRGLRNEQFF. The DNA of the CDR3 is TGTGCCAGTAGTTCCTACAGGGGGCTGAGGAATGAGCAGTTCTTC.

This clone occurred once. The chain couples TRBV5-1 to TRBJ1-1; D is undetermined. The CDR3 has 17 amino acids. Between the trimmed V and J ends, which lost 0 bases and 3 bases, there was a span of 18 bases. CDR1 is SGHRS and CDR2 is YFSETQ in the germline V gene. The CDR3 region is CASSLARTLGKYTEAFF. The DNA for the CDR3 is TGCGCCAGCAGCTTGGCCAGGACTCTAGGGAAGTACACTGAAGCTTTCTTT.

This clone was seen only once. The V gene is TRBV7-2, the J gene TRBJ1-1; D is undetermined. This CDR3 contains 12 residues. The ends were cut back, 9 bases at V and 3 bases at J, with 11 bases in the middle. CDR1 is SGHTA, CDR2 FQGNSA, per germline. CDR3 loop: CARTSGDTEAFF. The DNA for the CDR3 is TGTGCCAGGACGTCTGGGGACACTGAAGCTTTCTTT.

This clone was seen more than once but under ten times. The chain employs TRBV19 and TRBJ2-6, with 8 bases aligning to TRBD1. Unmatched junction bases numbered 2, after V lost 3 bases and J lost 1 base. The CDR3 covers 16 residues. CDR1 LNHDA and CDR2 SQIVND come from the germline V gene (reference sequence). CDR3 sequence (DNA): TGTGCCAGTAGTATCACAGGGGGGTCTGGGGCCAACGTCCTGACTTTC. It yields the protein CASSITGGSGANVLTF.

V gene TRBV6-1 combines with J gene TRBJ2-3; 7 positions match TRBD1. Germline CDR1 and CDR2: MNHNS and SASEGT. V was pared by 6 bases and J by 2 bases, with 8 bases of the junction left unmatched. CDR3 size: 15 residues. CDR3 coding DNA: TGTGCCAGCAGCCTCGACAGGGCCTCCACAGATACGCAGTATTTT. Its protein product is CASSLDRASTDTQYF.

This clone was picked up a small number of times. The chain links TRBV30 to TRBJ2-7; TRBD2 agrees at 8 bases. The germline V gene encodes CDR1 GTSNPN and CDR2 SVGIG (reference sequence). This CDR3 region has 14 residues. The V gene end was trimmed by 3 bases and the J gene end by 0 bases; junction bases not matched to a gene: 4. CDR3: CAWSLAGSSYEQYF. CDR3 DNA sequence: TGTGCCTGGAGCTTAGCGGGAAGCTCCTACGAGCAGTACTTC.

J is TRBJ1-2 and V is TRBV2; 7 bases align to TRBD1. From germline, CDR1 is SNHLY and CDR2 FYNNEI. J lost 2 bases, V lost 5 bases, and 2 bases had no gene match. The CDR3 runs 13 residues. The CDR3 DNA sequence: TGTGCCAGCAGTCAGGGACAGAACTATGGCTACACCTTC. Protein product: CASSQGQNYGYTF.

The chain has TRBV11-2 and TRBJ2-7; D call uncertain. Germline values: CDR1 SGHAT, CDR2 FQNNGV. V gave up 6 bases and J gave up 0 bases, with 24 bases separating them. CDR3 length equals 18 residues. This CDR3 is CASRTPSRTVNSSYEQYF. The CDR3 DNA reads TGTGCCAGCAGGACCCCCTCCAGGACGGTGAACAGCTCCTACGAGCAGTACTTC.